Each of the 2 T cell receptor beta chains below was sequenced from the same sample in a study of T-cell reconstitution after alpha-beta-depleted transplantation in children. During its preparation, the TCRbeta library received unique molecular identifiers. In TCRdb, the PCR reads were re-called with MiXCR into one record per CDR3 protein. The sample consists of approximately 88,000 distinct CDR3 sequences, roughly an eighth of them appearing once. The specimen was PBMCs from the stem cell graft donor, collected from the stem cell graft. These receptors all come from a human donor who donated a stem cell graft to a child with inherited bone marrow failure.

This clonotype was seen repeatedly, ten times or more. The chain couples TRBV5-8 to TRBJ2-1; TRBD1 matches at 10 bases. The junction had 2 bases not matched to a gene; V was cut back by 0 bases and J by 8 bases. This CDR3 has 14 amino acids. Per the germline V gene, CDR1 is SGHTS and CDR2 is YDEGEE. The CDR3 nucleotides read TGTGCCAGCAGCTTGGTAGGACAGGGGGATGAGCAGTTCTTC. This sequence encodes CASSLVGQGDEQFF. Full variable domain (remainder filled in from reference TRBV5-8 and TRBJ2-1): EAGVTQSPTHLIKTRGQQATLRCSPISGHTSVYWYQQALGLGLQFLLWYDEGEERNRGNFPPRFSGRQFPNYSSELNVNALELEDSALYLCASSLVGQGDEQFFGPGTRLTVL.

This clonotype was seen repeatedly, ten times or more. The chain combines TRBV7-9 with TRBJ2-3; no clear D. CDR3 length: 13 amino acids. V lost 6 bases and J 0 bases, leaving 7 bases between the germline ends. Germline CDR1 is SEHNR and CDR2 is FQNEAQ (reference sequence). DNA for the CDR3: TGTGCCAGCAGGGAGAGCAGCACAGATACGCAGTATTTT. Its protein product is CASRESSTDTQYF.